The 17 T cell receptor beta chains presented below share a single source sample, sequenced in a study of a mutant IDH1 vaccine in newly diagnosed glioma. Their specific antigens are unknown. TCRdb's table, derived via immunoSEQ multiplex PCR, lists solely in-frame clones and lacks some. Here the sample spans roughly 30,000 clones, under 80% being singletons. Time point denoted: week 11, during vaccination. One vaccine dose held 300 ug of mutant IDH1 20-mer peptide and came with topical imiquimod. Specimen: PBMCs, collected from a glioma patient whose treatment included an IDH1 peptide vaccine. The receptors stem from a man between 25 and 39 years old with glioma.

This clone was recorded a few times. The V call is TRBV5-1, the J call TRBJ1-1; 7 bases are shared with TRBD1. This CDR3 spans 15 amino acids. The V segment lost 4 bases and the J segment 1 base; nucleotides outside the gene matches: 7. Germline assignment: CDR1 SGHRS and CDR2 YFSETQ. The CDR3: CASSVTGPKNTEAFF. CDR3 bases: TGCGCCAGCAGCGTGACAGGGCCCAAGAACACTGAAGCTTTCTTT.

The chain recombines TRBV30 with TRBJ2-3; 8 nucleotides match TRBD1. After removal of 8 bases from V and 1 base from J, the junction contained 5 bases not matched to a gene. The germline V gene has CDR1 GTSNPN and CDR2 SVGIG (reference sequence). This CDR3 contains 13 residues. The CDR3 is CAHPGQGTDTQYF. In DNA, the CDR3 is TGTGCCCACCCGGGACAGGGCACAGATACGCAGTATTTT.

The J gene is TRBJ2-3, the V gene TRBV4-1; no firm D call. The CDR3 sequence is 16 residues long. Germline V gene data show CDR1 as MGHRA and CDR2 as YSYEKL. The V end lost 1 base, the J end lost 0 bases, and 11 bases lay between the germline ends. The chain's CDR3 is CASSQVWTDSTDTQYF. The DNA for the CDR3 is TGCGCCAGCAGCCAAGTTTGGACCGATAGCACAGATACGCAGTATTTT.

V usage is TRBV13 and J usage is TRBJ1-2; tentatively, D is TRBD1 (5 bases). Germline CDR1 is PRHDT and CDR2 is FYEKMQ (reference sequence). The CDR3 covers 13 residues. V lost 6 bases and J lost 2, with 10 bases in between. CDR3 nucleotide sequence: TGTGCCAGCAGGCTGGGGGGAAACTATGGCTACACCTTC. Encoded protein: CASRLGGNYGYTF.

This clone was observed a few times. The chain has TRBV9 and TRBJ2-7, with TRBD1 as a possible D gene (7 bases). The ends were cut back, 3 bases at V and 0 bases at J, with 16 bases in the middle. The CDR3 contains 16 residues. Germline V gene sequence: CDR1 SGDLS, CDR2 YYNGEE. CDR3 sequence reads: CASSAGDSRTSYEQYF. The CDR3 region has the DNA TGTGCCAGCAGCGCGGGGGACAGCCGAACCTCCTACGAGCAGTACTTC.

J is TRBJ2-5 and V is TRBV14, with D perhaps assigned TRBD1 or TRBD2 (5 bases each). CDR1 is SGHDN, CDR2 FVKESK, per germline. CDR3 size: 17 residues. Deletions cut 1 base from V and 1 base from J, with 16 bases between. CDR3 nucleotide sequence: TGTGCCAGCAGCCAAGGACTCCGGGACGGGGTCCAAGAGACCCAGTACTTC. This gives the protein CASSQGLRDGVQETQYF.

This chain links TRBV7-6 with TRBJ2-7, with TRBD2 identical over 8 bases. CDR3 length equals 14 residues. J was trimmed by 2 bases and V by 3 bases; bases with no gene match: 3. CDR1 and CDR2 from the germline V gene are SGHVS and FNYEAQ. CDR3 region: CASSLGGGTYEQYF. The CDR3 DNA sequence: TGTGCCAGCAGCTTGGGCGGGGGGACCTACGAGCAGTACTTC.

The genes are TRBV7-7 and TRBJ2-5; the D gene could be TRBD1 or TRBD2 (6 bases each). This CDR3 has 16 residues. Germline values: CDR1 SSHAT, CDR2 FNYEAQ (reference sequence). V gave up 5 bases and J gave up 5 bases, with 21 bases separating them. CDR3 protein: CASSPSGDGGRETQYF. The CDR3, as DNA: TGTGCCAGCAGCCCATCGGGTGACGGGGGCCGGGAGACCCAGTACTTC.

The chain joins TRBV5-1 to TRBJ2-7; D is tentatively TRBD1 or TRBD2 (5 bases each). V lost 0 bases and J 3 bases, leaving 13 bases between the germline ends. The V gene's germline CDR1 is SGHRS and CDR2 YFSETQ. This CDR3 comprises 15 residues. The CDR3 loop reads CASSLGQGRVYEQYF. The CDR3 DNA reads TGCGCCAGCAGCTTGGGGCAGGGACGCGTCTACGAGCAGTACTTC. Supplemented by reference TRBV5-1 and TRBJ2-7, the full variable domain reads KAGVTQTPRYLIKTRGQQVTLSCSPISGHRSVSWYQQTPGQGLQFLFEYFSETQRNKGNFPGRFSGRQFSNSRSEMNVSTLELGDSALYLCASSLGQGRVYEQYFGPGTRLTVT.

The rearrangement joins TRBV7-8 to TRBJ2-1; 7 nucleotides match TRBD1. V lost 5 bases, J lost 3 bases, and 10 bases stayed unmatched. Germline values: CDR1 SGHVS, CDR2 FQNEAQ. The CDR3 has 16 amino acids. CDR3 nucleotide sequence: TGTGCCAGCAGCAGGGCCGACAGGGCGAGCTACAATGAGCAGTTCTTC. It codes for CASSRADRASYNEQFF.

J is TRBJ2-3 and V is TRBV10-3, with D perhaps TRBD2 (6 bases). The germline V gene has CDR1 ENHRY and CDR2 SYGVKD. V dropped 3 bases and J dropped 6 bases, with 13 bases sitting between them. CDR3 length equals 14 residues. CDR3 residues: CAISDGGSPDTQYF. In nucleotides, the CDR3 is TGTGCCATCAGTGATGGAGGGAGCCCCGATACGCAGTATTTT.

V and J are TRBV4-3 and TRBJ2-2; D is possibly TRBD2 (6 bases). Trimming left V 4 bases short and J 6 bases short, with 21 bases between. CDR3 length: 17 amino acids. Germline lookup yields CDR1 LGHNA and CDR2 YSLEER. The CDR3: CASSLTMTSLRSGELFF. CDR3 DNA sequence: TGCGCCAGCAGCCTTACGATGACTAGTCTCCGCTCCGGGGAGCTGTTTTTT.

This clone was counted a few times. V gene TRBV30 combines with J gene TRBJ2-7; D gene ambiguous. The CDR3 has 13 residues. The V gene's germline CDR1 is GTSNPN and CDR2 SVGIG (reference sequence). V was pared by 3 bases and J by 1 base, with 10 bases between. The CDR3 loop is CAWSAGFSYEQYF. The CDR3 nucleotides read TGTGCCTGGAGCGCAGGTTTTTCCTACGAGCAGTACTTC.

V usage is TRBV5-6 and J usage is TRBJ1-1; 7 nucleotides match TRBD1. CDR1 and CDR2 from the germline V gene are SGHDT and YYEEEE. The CDR3 spans 14 residues. With V trimmed by 2 bases and J by 1 base, 2 bases remained unmatched. The CDR3 DNA is TGTGCCAGCAGCTTCAACAGGGGGAACACTGAAGCTTTCTTT. This encodes CASSFNRGNTEAFF.

The rearrangement joins TRBV19 to TRBJ1-5, with D unresolved. The CDR3 has 16 amino acids. Germline-derived CDR1 and CDR2 are LNHDA and SQIVND (reference sequence). V was clipped by 2 bases and J by 2 bases, with 13 bases between them. Written as DNA, the CDR3 is TGTGCCAGTAGTATATCACCGGGCGCGCGCAATCAGCCCCAGCATTTT. Amino acids: CASSISPGARNQPQHF.

This sequence joins TRBV5-1 and TRBJ2-7; 8 nucleotides line up with TRBD2. Germline V gene sequence: CDR1 SGHRS, CDR2 YFSETQ. Germline trimming cut 4 bases from V and 1 base from J; bases unmatched to any gene: 7. This CDR3 is 15 amino acids long. The CDR3 DNA sequence: TGCGCCAGCAGCGATACTAGCGGCGTTTCCTACGAGCAGTACTTC. Amino acid sequence: CASSDTSGVSYEQYF.

The V gene is TRBV4-3, the J gene TRBJ2-3; tentatively, D is TRBD2 (6 bases). The CDR3 loop spans 13 amino acids. V dropped 4 bases and J dropped 6 bases, with 11 bases sitting between them. CDR1 is LGHNA and CDR2 is YSLEER in the germline V gene. CDR3 sequence: CASSPSRGDTQYF. CDR3 coding DNA: TGCGCCAGCAGCCCGAGTCGGGGGGATACGCAGTATTTT.